These T cell receptor beta chains were read from a single sample in a study of cytomegalovirus exposure and HLA in healthy donors. The method was immunoSEQ multiplex PCR; TCRdb's version includes in-frame clones alone and lacks a portion of them. The sample has fewer than 200,000 clones, around 96% seen once; the top ten hold about 0.89%. The sequenced sample was PBMCs. The receptors here all came from a woman aged 18-30 years in good health and CMV-seronegative. The CDR3 runs from the conserved cysteine through the conserved F or W. A D gene is named only where the DNA matches it firmly. Rows give clone size only sometimes, using once, few, many, or a class for an expanded clone.

J gene | D gene | V gene | clone size | CDR3 DNA | CDR3 protein
TRBJ2-4 | TRBD2 | TRBV6-7 | NA | TGTGCCAGCAGTCCGTATAGCGGGGGCGGGGCCAAAAACATTCAGTACTTC | CASSPYSGGGAKNIQYF
TRBJ1-4 | NA | TRBV11-2 | NA | TGTGCCAGCAGCTTAGATCCAGGGGTTGAAAAACTGTTTTTT | CASSLDPGVEKLFF
TRBJ2-5 | NA | TRBV7-6 | NA | TGTGCCAGCAGCCAGGGGGGCAAGGCGACGACCCAGTACTTC | CASSQGGKATTQYF
TRBJ1-1 | TRBD1 | TRBV7-3 | NA | TGTGCCAGCAGCTTATCGGCCCCCGGGACAGGGCGGGACACTGAAGCTTTCTTT | CASSLSAPGTGRDTEAFF
TRBJ1-1 | TRBD1 | TRBV7-9 | NA | TGTGCCAGCAGCTTGGGACAGTACACTGAAGCTTTCTTT | CASSLGQYTEAFF
TRBJ1-1 | NA | TRBV5-1 | NA | TGCGCCAGCAGCTTACAGGGTGGGAACACTGAAGCTTTCTTT | CASSLQGGNTEAFF
TRBJ2-3 | TRBD2 | TRBV6-1 | NA | TGTGCCAGCACCGGAGGACTAGCGGGACACGGTACGCAGTATTTT | CASTGGLAGHGTQYF
TRBJ2-7 | TRBD2 | TRBV30 | once | TGTGCCTGGAGTACCCCCGGGACTAGCCCGCACGAGCAGTACTTC | CAWSTPGTSPHEQYF
TRBJ2-7 | TRBD1 | TRBV4-3 | NA | TGCGCCAGCAGCCAAAGGACAGGGAGCTACGAGCAGTACTTC | CASSQRTGSYEQYF
TRBJ1-1 | NA | TRBV5-4 | NA | TGTGCCAGCAGCTTGGGTGGAGACTTGAACACTGAAGCTTTCTTT | CASSLGGDLNTEAFF
TRBJ1-4 | NA | TRBV2 | NA | TGTGCCAGCATTAAAAACCTCTTCGTCATATCAGGGGAGAGAGAAGAAAAACTGTTTTTT | CASIKNLFVISGEREEKLFF
TRBJ2-1 | NA | TRBV19 | once | TGTGCCAGTAGTATTGGGCAGGTCAATGAGCAGTTCTTC | CASSIGQVNEQFF
TRBJ2-5 | TRBD2 | TRBV15 | NA | TGTGCCACCAGCAGAGATTACCAGGGCGGGAGTGTCCAAGAGACCCAGTACTTC | CATSRDYQGGSVQETQYF
TRBJ2-2 | NA | TRBV7-6 | NA | TGTGCCAGCAGCTTCGGCTTTGGGGGGGGCTCCGGGGAGCTGTTTTTT | CASSFGFGGGSGELFF
TRBJ2-7 | TRBD2 | TRBV7-6 | NA | TGTGCCAGCAGCTTAGAGACTAGCGGGGACTACGAGCAGTACTTC | CASSLETSGDYEQYF
TRBJ1-2 | NA | TRBV27 | once | TGTGCCAGCAGGGGAGCAGTGTACGACTATGGCTACACCTTC | CASRGAVYDYGYTF
TRBJ2-1 | NA | TRBV19 | NA | TGTGCCAGTAGTATAGACCGGGGTGGCAATGAGCAGTTCTTC | CASSIDRGGNEQFF
TRBJ2-7 | TRBD1 | TRBV18 | NA | TGTGCCAGCTCACCAAGGACAGGCTCCCCCTACGAGCAGTACTTC | CASSPRTGSPYEQYF
TRBJ1-5 | NA | TRBV15 | NA | TGTGCCACCAGCAGAGGGGACACCTCTTATAGCAATCAGCCCCAGCATTTT | CATSRGDTSYSNQPQHF
TRBJ2-2 | NA | TRBV6-6 | NA | TGTGCCAGCAGACGGCAGGGCCCCGGGGAGCTGTTTTTT | CASRRQGPGELFF